Below are 23 T cell receptor beta chains sequenced from a single sample in a study of regulatory T cells in long-lasting Graves disease. Investigators prepared the TCR beta libraries by applying iRepertoire HTBI primers and Arm-PCR of CDR3 regions. TCRdb fed the multiplex PCR reads into MiXCR, producing one record per CDR3 protein. The top ten clones hold around a sixth of a sample with roughly 500,000 distinct CDR3 sequences, about 14% of them seen once. Indicated time point: newly diagnosed GD, antithyroid drugs for less than 3 months. From PBMCs, RNA was extracted and then used to make the TCR library. Separately, the same data were catalogued under a study of T cells in Graves' hyperthyroidism and ophthalmopathy.

The sample in question was peripheral blood mononuclear cells (PBMCs), obtained at new diagnosis, from a patient treated with antithyroid drugs. These receptors were collected from a woman aged 50 to 60 with Graves disease.

This clonotype has just a few counts. The chain uses TRBV29-1 and TRBJ2-1; TRBD1 agrees at 7 bases. The germline gives CDR1 SQVTM, CDR2 ANQGSEA. The J segment lost 4 bases and the V segment lost 2 bases, leaving 8 bases of the junction unmatched. This CDR3 has 15 residues. The CDR3, as DNA: TGCAGCGTTGAACCCCAGGGGGACCCATACAATGAGCAGTTCTTC. It encodes CSVEPQGDPYNEQFF.

The sample holds many counts of this clonotype. The chain couples TRBV29-1 to TRBJ2-1; TRBD2 aligns across 10 bases. J gave up 3 bases and V 0 bases, and 5 bases lay outside the gene matches. Germline assignment: CDR1 SQVTM and CDR2 ANQGSEA. The CDR3 is made up of 16 amino acids. The CDR3 DNA is TGCAGCGTTGAAGATTTTAGCGGGAGGAACTACAATGAGCAGTTCTTC. Residues: CSVEDFSGRNYNEQFF.

The rearrangement links TRBV19 to TRBJ1-1, with a tentative D call TRBD1 (5 bases). The CDR3 consists of 16 residues. Trimming shortened V by 1 base and J by 0 bases, and 12 bases separated the two germline ends. CDR1 and CDR2 from the germline V gene are LNHDA and SQIVND (reference sequence). CDR3 sequence (DNA): TGTGCCAGTAGTATAGGATCTCACAGGTTGAACACTGAAGCTTTCTTT. It is translated as CASSIGSHRLNTEAFF.

This clonotype was counted many times. The J gene is TRBJ2-7, the V gene TRBV28, with D possibly matching TRBD2 (5 bases). Trimming took 7 bases from V and 6 from J, leaving 16 bases between them. Germline lookup yields CDR1 MDHEN and CDR2 SYDVKM. The CDR3 consists of 13 residues. Written as DNA, the CDR3 is TGTGCCAGCATCCCTACGCCCGGACTCGAGCAGTACTTC. Translated, it gives CASIPTPGLEQYF.

This clonotype was picked up many times. The chain combines TRBV11-2 with TRBJ2-7; 9 bases agree with TRBD1. Germline loops: CDR1 SGHAT, CDR2 FQNNGV. V lost 4 bases and J lost 5; bases outside the gene matches: 15. The CDR3 sequence is 17 residues long. The CDR3 spells CASSSNPGQGPSNEQYF. As DNA, the CDR3 is TGTGCCAGCAGCTCAAACCCGGGACAGGGTCCATCCAACGAGCAGTACTTC.

The chain recombines TRBV9 with TRBJ2-3, with D possibly TRBD1 on 6 matching bases. The CDR3 has 18 residues. Germline V CDR1 and CDR2: SGDLS, YYNGEE. The ends were cut back, 0 bases at V and 0 bases at J, with 17 bases in the middle. CDR3 coding DNA: TGTGCCAGCAGCGTAGGGTACTTGGACGGGACAAGCACAGATACGCAGTATTTT. It translates to CASSVGYLDGTSTDTQYF. Using reference TRBV9 and TRBJ2-3 for the parts outside the CDR3, the full variable domain is DSGVTQTPKHLITATGQRVTLRCSPRSGDLSVYWYQQSLDQGLQFLIQYYNGEERAKGNILERFSAQQFPDLHSELNLSSLELGDSALYFCASSVGYLDGTSTDTQYFGPGTRLTVL.

The V call is TRBV28, the J call TRBJ1-2; D is unresolved. Germline V lookup: CDR1 MDHEN, CDR2 SYDVKM. This CDR3 spans 12 amino acids. V lost 7 bases and J 6 bases, leaving 12 bases between the germline ends. The CDR3 loop is CASKKDNHGYTF. CDR3 coding DNA: TGTGCCAGCAAAAAAGACAACCATGGCTACACCTTC.

This clonotype was recorded at least ten times. The chain recombines TRBV29-1 with TRBJ2-7, with D tentatively TRBD1 (6 bases). CDR1 and CDR2 from the germline V gene are SQVTM and ANQGSEA. V gave up 5 bases and J gave up 1 base, with 12 bases separating them. The CDR3 runs 13 residues. CDR3 residues: CSVKLQGSYEQYF. The CDR3 DNA reads as TGCAGCGTTAAGTTGCAGGGGTCCTACGAGCAGTACTTC.

This clonotype was observed a handful of times. The rearrangement joins TRBV10-3 to TRBJ2-1; TRBD2 matches 11 bases. V lost 5 bases, J lost 6 bases, and 9 bases stayed unmatched. The germline gives CDR1 ENHRY, CDR2 SYGVKD. The CDR3 has 16 residues. The CDR3 DNA sequence: TGTGCCATCAGTACCCCTAGCGGGAGGAGCGGCAATGAGCAGTTCTTC. It specifies CAISTPSGRSGNEQFF.

This chain's CDR3 is CASSLASELRTQYF. DNA of the CDR3: TGTGCCAGCTCACTGGCTAGCGAGCTACGAACCCAGTACTTC. The chain combines TRBV18 with TRBJ2-5, with a weak D call TRBD2 (6 bases). CDR1 is KGHSH, CDR2 LQKENI, per germline. Trimming cost V 4 bases and J 8 bases, with 17 bases left between them. The CDR3 runs 14 residues.

Remarks on this clonotype: A read error may produce the germline difference seen at one junction end. The V gene is TRBV7-6, the J gene TRBJ2-2; D not resolved. Germline assignment: CDR1 SGHVS and CDR2 FNYEAQ. This CDR3 is built from 14 residues. The chain's CDR3 is CANSLDLNTGELFF. In DNA form, the CDR3 reads TGTGCCAACAGCTTAGATCTAAACACCGGGGAGCTGTTTTTT.

This clonotype was seen many times. The chain is built from TRBV6-2 or TRBV6-3 and TRBJ2-7; 9 positions agree with TRBD1. The CDR3 contains 16 residues. J lost 1 base, V lost 0 bases, and 4 bases had no gene match. The germline gives CDR1 MNHEY, CDR2 SVGEGT. The CDR3: CASSYSVGQGSYEQYF. DNA for the CDR3: TGTGCCAGCAGTTACTCAGTAGGACAGGGGTCCTACGAGCAGTACTTC.

This clonotype came up many times. The V call is TRBV2, the J call TRBJ1-4; TRBD1 agrees at 9 bases. The CDR3 has 14 residues. Per germline, CDR1 SNHLY and CDR2 FYNNEI. The junction had 5 bases not matched to a gene; V was cut back by 5 bases and J by 7 bases. In nucleotides, the CDR3 is TGTGCCAGCAGTTCCGGGACAGGGAGTGAAAAACTGTTTTTT. As protein: CASSSGTGSEKLFF.

The chain is built from TRBV11-2 and TRBJ2-1; D ambiguous. The CDR3 sequence is 13 residues long. V gave up 1 base and J gave up 12 bases, with 13 bases separating them. The germline CDR1 and CDR2 sequences are SGHAT and FQNNGV. In nucleotides, the CDR3 is TGTGCCAGCAGCTTAGTTAGGTACGATGGGCAGTTCTTC. It codes for CASSLVRYDGQFF.

The rearrangement joins TRBV5-1 to TRBJ1-2; D gene unclear. The germline V and J ends were trimmed by 2 bases and 4 bases, with 6 bases remaining between them. The V gene's germline CDR1 is SGHRS and CDR2 YFSETQ. The CDR3 spans 12 residues. This chain's CDR3 is CASSFGRYGYTF. In nucleotides, the CDR3 is TGCGCCAGCAGCTTCGGTCGCTATGGCTACACCTTC.

This chain links TRBV6-1 with TRBJ2-2; TRBD1 aligns across 8 bases. This CDR3 region has 16 residues. The germline gives CDR1 MNHNS, CDR2 SASEGT. Unmatched junction bases numbered 7, after V lost 4 bases and J lost 3 bases. The CDR3: CASSVPRGQHTGELFF. Here the CDR3 DNA reads TGTGCCAGCAGTGTTCCCAGGGGGCAGCACACCGGGGAGCTGTTTTTT.

At least ten counts were recorded for this clonotype. The chain has TRBV7-6 and TRBJ2-7; 11 bases are a match to TRBD1. This CDR3 is built from 15 residues. Germline lookup yields CDR1 SGHVS and CDR2 FNYEAQ. The trim removed 5 bases at V and 4 bases at J, leaving 7 bases unmatched. The CDR3 nucleotides read TGTGCCAGCAGCGTAGGACAGGGGGCTGGGTACGAGCAGTACTTC. Protein sequence: CASSVGQGAGYEQYF.

As to this clonotype: A single base separates this from a much larger clone, so it may be a read error. The rearrangement joins TRBV3-1 to TRBJ2-2, with D hard to call. V was trimmed by 1 base and J by 6 bases, leaving 9 bases between them. The CDR3 has 14 residues. CDR1 is LGHDT and CDR2 is YNNKEL in the germline V gene (reference sequence). The DNA for the CDR3 is TGTGCCAGCAGCCAAGGACTTAAGGCCGGGGAGCTGTTTTTT. It specifies CASSQGLKAGELFF.

There are many counts of this clonotype. V and J are TRBV7-8 and TRBJ2-7; TRBD2 aligns across 10 bases. CDR1 and CDR2 from the germline V gene are SGHVS and FQNEAQ. The junction had 13 bases not matched to a gene; V was cut back by 5 bases and J by 0 bases. CDR3 length: 18 residues. The CDR3 spells CASSPNRRLAGSSYEQYF. For the CDR3, the DNA is TGTGCCAGCAGCCCCAATCGAAGACTAGCGGGTAGCTCCTACGAGCAGTACTTC.

Points on this clonotype: The junction and the germline gene differ at one end; a read error may be behind it. The gene calls are TRBV12-3 or TRBV12-4 and TRBJ1-1; perhaps TRBD1 as D (5 bases). The CDR3 sequence is 14 residues long. The CDR3 DNA sequence: TGTGCCAGCTGTTTCTCAGGGATGAACACTGAAGCTTTCTTT. Amino acids: CASCFSGMNTEAFF.

In its sample, this clonotype was seen a few times. V gene TRBV18 combines with J gene TRBJ2-5; D is unclear. The J call may be wrong; the DNA end is better matched by TRBJ2-7. Germline-derived CDR1 and CDR2 are KGHSH and LQKENI. This CDR3 is built from 13 residues. The CDR3 loop is CASGGGAAYEQYF. As DNA, the CDR3 is TGTGCCAGCGGCGGCGGTGCCGCCTACGAGCAGTACTTC.

This clonotype was found many times. This chain uses TRBV7-9 with TRBJ2-1; weak D call: TRBD2 (6 bases). Trimming removed 5 bases from V and 9 bases from J, with 14 bases in between. This CDR3 spans 13 amino acids. Germline lookup yields CDR1 SEHNR and CDR2 FQNEAQ (reference sequence). CDR3 DNA: TGTGCCAGCAGCATACCCTCTAGCGTTGAGCAGTTCTTC. The encoded protein is CASSIPSSVEQFF.

This clonotype was seen ten or more times. The J gene is TRBJ2-7, the V gene TRBV6-2 or TRBV6-3; 8 bases are a match to TRBD1. From germline, CDR1 is MNHEY and CDR2 SVGEGT. The ends lost 6 bases at V and 3 bases at J; junction bases unmatched: 7. The CDR3 totals 14 residues. CDR3 bases: TGTGCCAGCAGCTACGGGACAGGAATCTACGAGCAGTACTTC. Translation: CASSYGTGIYEQYF.